This passage covers 16 T cell receptor beta chains from one sample sequenced in a study of blood T cell repertoires in COVID-19. Using immunoSEQ multiplex PCR, the repertoire was profiled, and TCRdb retains in-frame clones only, with some absent. The sample includes roughly 260,000 clones, roughly nine tenths of them seen just once. Sequencing was performed on PBMCs or T cells enriched from blood (not recorded which). The source is a human donor in a cohort exposed to, infected with or recovered from COVID-19 (not recorded which). The donor label of this sample is uncertain.

This clone was counted a single time. The chain uses TRBV6-5 and TRBJ2-1; D may be TRBD2 (6 bases). Germline values: CDR1 MNHEY, CDR2 SVGAGI. CDR3 length equals 14 residues. With 8 bases removed from V and 4 bases from J, the gap between germline ends came to 15 bases. The CDR3 nucleotides are TGTGCCAGCTTTCGGGCGGGGAGTTACAATGAGCAGTTCTTC. Amino acid sequence: CASFRAGSYNEQFF.

The chain has TRBV7-9 and TRBJ1-2; D is unresolved. Trimming cost V 0 bases and J 5 bases, with 7 bases left between them. The CDR3 has 13 residues. The germline CDR1 and CDR2 sequences are SEHNR and FQNEAQ (reference sequence). The CDR3 region is CASSLAQRYGYTF. CDR3 in DNA: TGTGCCAGCAGCTTAGCCCAGAGGTATGGCTACACCTTC.

This clone has just one count. The V gene is TRBV29-1, the J gene TRBJ1-1; the match to TRBD1 covers 8 bases. Trimming removed 7 bases from V and 0 bases from J; junction bases left unmatched: 4. The germline V gene has CDR1 SQVTM and CDR2 ANQGSEA. The CDR3 loop spans 13 amino acids. The CDR3 loop is CSGRTGMNTEAFF. For the CDR3, the DNA is TGCAGCGGCCGGACAGGGATGAACACTGAAGCTTTCTTT.

The V call is TRBV29-1, the J call TRBJ1-4, with TRBD1 matching over 7 bases. CDR1 SQVTM and CDR2 ANQGSEA come from the germline V gene. V trimming: 5 bases; J trimming: 7 bases; junction bases outside the gene matches: 7. This CDR3 is built from 13 residues. Written as DNA, the CDR3 is TGCAGCGTTAGAGGGACAGTATCTGAAAAACTGTTTTTT. The encoded protein is CSVRGTVSEKLFF. Variable domain in full (rest from reference TRBV29-1 and TRBJ1-4): SAVISQKPSRDICQRGTSLTIQCQVDSQVTMMFWYRQQPGQSLTLIATANQGSEATYESGFVIDKFPISRPNLTFSTLTVSNMSPEDSSIYLCSVRGTVSEKLFFGSGTQLSVL.

This chain uses TRBV12-3 or TRBV12-4 with TRBJ2-5; no clear D gene. The CDR3 runs to 12 residues. The V and J ends lost 4 bases and 3 bases respectively, with 6 bases between them. CDR3 coding DNA: TGTGCCAGCAGTTCCGTTAAAGAGACCCAGTACTTC. Its protein is CASSSVKETQYF.

Worth noting for this clone: The sample carries other DNA sequences with the same CDR3. The rearrangement uses TRBV5-1 and TRBJ1-2, with TRBD1 identical over 9 bases. The CDR3 contains 14 residues. Germline V gives CDR1 SGHRS, CDR2 YFSETQ. Trimming at V came to 0 bases and at J to 3 bases, leaving 0 bases not matched to a gene. CDR3 amino acids: CASSLGTGDYGYTF. The CDR3 nucleotides read TGCGCCAGCAGCTTGGGGACAGGGGACTATGGCTACACCTTC.

As concerns this clone: At the DNA level, this CDR3 is encoded by other sequences in the same sample as well. V is TRBV12-3 or TRBV12-4 and J is TRBJ2-7; D is unclear. The CDR3 has 12 residues. Trimming removed 3 bases at V and 4 bases at J, with 7 bases between. The CDR3 bases are TGTGCCAGCAGTTTTTCAGGATACGAGCAGTACTTC. It codes for CASSFSGYEQYF.

J is TRBJ1-1 and V is TRBV24-1, with D perhaps matching TRBD1 (6 bases). V was clipped by 4 bases and J by 8 bases, with 10 bases between them. Germline CDR1 and CDR2: KGHDR and SFDVKD. This CDR3 is built from 12 residues. CDR3 sequence (DNA): TGTGCCACCAGTGACTATGGACAGGAAGCTTTCTTT. This encodes CATSDYGQEAFF.

In its sample, this clone was seen once. The genes are TRBV5-8 and TRBJ2-7; D might be TRBD1 (6 bases). Looked up from germline, CDR1 is SGHTS and CDR2 is YDEGEE. This CDR3 spans 13 amino acids. V dropped 4 bases and J dropped 5 bases, with 13 bases sitting between them. DNA of the CDR3: TGTGCCAGCAGCCCCACAGGGTTCGACGAGCAGTACTTC. Translated: CASSPTGFDEQYF. The entire variable domain, with the rest obtained from reference TRBV5-8 and TRBJ2-7, is as follows: EAGVTQSPTHLIKTRGQQATLRCSPISGHTSVYWYQQALGLGLQFLLWYDEGEERNRGNFPPRFSGRQFPNYSSELNVNALELEDSALYLCASSPTGFDEQYFGPGTRLTVT.

The chain has TRBV18 and TRBJ1-2; D possibly corresponds to TRBD1 (5 bases). The ends were cut back, 6 bases at V and 4 bases at J, with 18 bases in the middle. The germline gives CDR1 KGHSH, CDR2 LQKENI. The CDR3 loop spans 15 amino acids. CDR3 residues: CASSPNHETAYGYTF. DNA for the CDR3: TGTGCCAGCTCCCCCAACCACGAGACAGCCTATGGCTACACCTTC. The full variable domain, in which reference TRBV18 and TRBJ1-2 provide the parts outside the CDR3, is NAGVMQNPRHLVRRRGQEARLRCSPMKGHSHVYWYRQLPEEGLKFMVYLQKENIIDESGMPKERFSAEFPKEGPSILRIQQVVRGDSAAYFCASSPNHETAYGYTFGSGTRLTVV.

The rearrangement joins TRBV10-3 to TRBJ1-2, with 8 bases identical to TRBD1. With 10 bases clipped from V and 1 base from J, the junction kept 14 bases outside the gene matches. Per the germline V gene, CDR1 is ENHRY and CDR2 is SYGVKD. The CDR3 has 16 residues. The CDR3 loop reads CATSTLGGQVNYGYTF. CDR3 coding DNA: TGTGCCACCTCCACCCTCGGGGGACAGGTTAACTATGGCTACACCTTC.

The chain has TRBV18 and TRBJ1-6; 11 bases agree with TRBD1. Germline lookup yields CDR1 KGHSH and CDR2 LQKENI. With 6 bases clipped from V and 8 bases from J, the junction kept 12 bases outside the gene matches. The CDR3 runs 17 residues. CDR3 amino acids: CASSLTAPGQGDSPLHF. In nucleotides, the CDR3 is TGTGCCAGCTCCCTCACCGCCCCGGGACAGGGGGATTCACCCCTCCACTTT.

The genes are TRBV4-3 and TRBJ2-6; 7 nucleotides align to TRBD2. V lost 4 bases, J lost 0 bases, and 12 bases stayed unmatched. Germline V gene sequence: CDR1 LGHNA, CDR2 YSLEER. The length of the CDR3 is 19 residues. The CDR3 nucleotides are TGCGCCAGCAGCCTCGAAGAGCTAGCGGTCTACTCTGGGGCCAACGTCCTGACTTTC. It is translated as CASSLEELAVYSGANVLTF.

The V call is TRBV10-3, the J call TRBJ2-3; no definite D call. This CDR3 has 14 amino acids. Trimming took 0 bases from V and 4 from J, leaving 8 bases between them. The V gene's germline CDR1 is ENHRY and CDR2 SYGVKD. The CDR3 bases are TGTGCCATCAGTGAGTCCGGTGGTGCAGATACGCAGTATTTT. Amino acids: CAISESGGADTQYF.

V is TRBV2 and J is TRBJ2-3; D call uncertain. The CDR3 extends over 14 amino acids. Trimming stripped 2 bases from V and 2 bases from J, with 8 bases between. CDR1 is SNHLY, CDR2 FYNNEI, per germline. The CDR3, as DNA: TGTGCCAGCAGTGAACGCAGTATCACAGATACGCAGTATTTT. It is translated as CASSERSITDTQYF. Supplemented by reference TRBV2 and TRBJ2-3, the full variable domain reads EPEVTQTPSHQVTQMGQEVILRCVPISNHLYFYWYRQILGQKVEFLVSFYNNEISEKSEIFDDQFSVERPDGSNFTLKIRSTKLEDSAMYFCASSERSITDTQYFGPGTRLTVL.

The chain is built from TRBV28 and TRBJ1-2; 7 nucleotides agree with TRBD1. Germline assignment: CDR1 MDHEN and CDR2 SYDVKM. This CDR3 is 15 amino acids long. Unmatched junction bases numbered 8, after V lost 5 bases and J lost 2 bases. CDR3 coding DNA: TGTGCCAGCAGTCCATTACAGGGGTTGAACTATGGCTACACCTTC. Translation: CASSPLQGLNYGYTF.